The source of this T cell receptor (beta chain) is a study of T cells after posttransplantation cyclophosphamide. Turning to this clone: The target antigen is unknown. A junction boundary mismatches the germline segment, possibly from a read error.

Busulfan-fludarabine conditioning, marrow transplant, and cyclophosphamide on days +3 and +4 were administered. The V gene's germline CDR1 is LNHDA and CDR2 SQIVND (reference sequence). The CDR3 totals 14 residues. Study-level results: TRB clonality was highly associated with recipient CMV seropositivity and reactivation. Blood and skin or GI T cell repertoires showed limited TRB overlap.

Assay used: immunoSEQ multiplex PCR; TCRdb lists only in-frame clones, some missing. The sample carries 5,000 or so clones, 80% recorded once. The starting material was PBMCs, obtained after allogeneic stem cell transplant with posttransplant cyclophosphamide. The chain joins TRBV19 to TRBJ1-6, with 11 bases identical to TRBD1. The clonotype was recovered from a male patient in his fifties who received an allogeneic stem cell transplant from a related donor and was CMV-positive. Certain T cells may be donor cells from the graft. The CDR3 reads CASTIGQGASPLHF. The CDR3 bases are TGTGCCAGTACTATAGGACAGGGGGCATCACCCCTCCACTTT.